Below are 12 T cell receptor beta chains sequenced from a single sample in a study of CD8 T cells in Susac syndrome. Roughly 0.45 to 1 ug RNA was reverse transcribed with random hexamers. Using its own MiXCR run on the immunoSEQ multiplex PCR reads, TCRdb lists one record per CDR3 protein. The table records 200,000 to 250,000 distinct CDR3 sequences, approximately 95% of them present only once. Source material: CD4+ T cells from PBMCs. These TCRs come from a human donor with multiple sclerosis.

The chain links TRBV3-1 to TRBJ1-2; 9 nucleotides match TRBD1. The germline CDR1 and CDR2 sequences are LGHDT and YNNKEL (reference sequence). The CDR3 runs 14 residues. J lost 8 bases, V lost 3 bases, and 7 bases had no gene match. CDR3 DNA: TGTGCCAGCAGCCACGAGGACAGGGGAAGCGGCTACACCTTC. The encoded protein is CASSHEDRGSGYTF.

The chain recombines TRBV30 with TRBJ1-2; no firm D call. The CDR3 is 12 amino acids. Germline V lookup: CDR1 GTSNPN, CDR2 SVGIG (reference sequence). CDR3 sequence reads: CGQAKDNYGYTF. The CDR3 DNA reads TGTGGGCAGGCCAAGGATAACTATGGCTACACCTTC.

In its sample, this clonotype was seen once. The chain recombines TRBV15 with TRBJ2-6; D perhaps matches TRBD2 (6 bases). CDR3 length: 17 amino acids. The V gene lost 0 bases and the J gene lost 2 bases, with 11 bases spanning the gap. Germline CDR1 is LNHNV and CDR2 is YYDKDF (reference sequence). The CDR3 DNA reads TGTGCCACCAGCAGAGATTTGACGGGGGCTGGGGCCAACGTCCTGACTTTC. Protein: CATSRDLTGAGANVLTF.

The CDR3 nucleotides read TGCAGCGCTGGGGACAGTACTGTGTATGGCTACACCTTC. Amino acid sequence: CSAGDSTVYGYTF. This sequence joins TRBV29-1 and TRBJ1-2; 7 bases align to TRBD1. Trimming at V came to 7 bases and at J to 5 bases, leaving 10 bases not matched to a gene. The CDR3 consists of 13 residues. CDR1 and CDR2 from the germline V gene are SQVTM and ANQGSEA.

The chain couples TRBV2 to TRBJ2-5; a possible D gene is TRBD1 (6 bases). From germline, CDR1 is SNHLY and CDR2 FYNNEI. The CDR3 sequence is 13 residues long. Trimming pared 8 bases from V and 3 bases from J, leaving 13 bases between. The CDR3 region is CASSVDSEETQYF. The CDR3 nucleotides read TGTGCCAGCTCGGTGGACAGCGAAGAGACCCAGTACTTC.

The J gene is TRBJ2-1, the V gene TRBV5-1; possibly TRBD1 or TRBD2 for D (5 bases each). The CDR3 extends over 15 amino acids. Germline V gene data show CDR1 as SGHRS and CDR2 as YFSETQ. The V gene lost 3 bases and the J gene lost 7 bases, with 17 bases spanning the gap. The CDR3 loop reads CASSSRDPEGNEQFF. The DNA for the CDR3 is TGCGCCAGCAGCTCTCGGGACCCGGAAGGGAATGAGCAGTTCTTC.

The CDR3 DNA reads as TGTGCCACCAGCAGAGACGGGCTATATGGCTACACCTTC. Its translation: CATSRDGLYGYTF. The chain joins TRBV15 to TRBJ1-2; D call uncertain. The CDR3 runs to 13 residues. Trimming shortened V by 0 bases and J by 5 bases, and 7 bases separated the two germline ends. Germline CDR1 is LNHNV and CDR2 is YYDKDF (reference sequence).

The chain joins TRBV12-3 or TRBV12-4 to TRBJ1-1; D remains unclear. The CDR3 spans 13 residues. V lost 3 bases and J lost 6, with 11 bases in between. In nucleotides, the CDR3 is TGTGCCAGCAGTTTCAGGCAAGCGGCTGAAGCTTTCTTT. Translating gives CASSFRQAAEAFF.

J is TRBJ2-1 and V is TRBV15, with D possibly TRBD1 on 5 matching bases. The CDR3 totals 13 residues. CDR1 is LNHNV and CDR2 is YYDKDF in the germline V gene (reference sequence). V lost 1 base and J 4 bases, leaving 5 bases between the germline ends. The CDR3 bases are TGTGCCACCAGCAGAGGACAGTACAATGAGCAGTTCTTC. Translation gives CATSRGQYNEQFF.

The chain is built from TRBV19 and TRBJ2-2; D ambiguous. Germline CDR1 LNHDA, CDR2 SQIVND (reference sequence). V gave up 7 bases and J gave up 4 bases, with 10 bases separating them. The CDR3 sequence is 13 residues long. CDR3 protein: CASMGRGTGELFF. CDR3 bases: TGTGCCAGTATGGGCCGAGGCACCGGGGAGCTGTTTTTT.

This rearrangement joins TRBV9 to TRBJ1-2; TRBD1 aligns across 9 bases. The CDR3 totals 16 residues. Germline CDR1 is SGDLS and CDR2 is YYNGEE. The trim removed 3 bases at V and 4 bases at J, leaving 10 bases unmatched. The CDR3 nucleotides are TGTGCCAGCAGCGCCGGGGGGACAGGGACTATCTATGGCTACACCTTC. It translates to CASSAGGTGTIYGYTF.

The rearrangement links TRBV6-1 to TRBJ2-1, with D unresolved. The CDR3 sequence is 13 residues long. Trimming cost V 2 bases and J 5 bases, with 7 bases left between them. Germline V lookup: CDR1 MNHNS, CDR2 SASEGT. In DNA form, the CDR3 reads TGTGCCAGCAGTGAAACCAGCCACAATGAGCAGTTCTTC. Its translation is CASSETSHNEQFF.